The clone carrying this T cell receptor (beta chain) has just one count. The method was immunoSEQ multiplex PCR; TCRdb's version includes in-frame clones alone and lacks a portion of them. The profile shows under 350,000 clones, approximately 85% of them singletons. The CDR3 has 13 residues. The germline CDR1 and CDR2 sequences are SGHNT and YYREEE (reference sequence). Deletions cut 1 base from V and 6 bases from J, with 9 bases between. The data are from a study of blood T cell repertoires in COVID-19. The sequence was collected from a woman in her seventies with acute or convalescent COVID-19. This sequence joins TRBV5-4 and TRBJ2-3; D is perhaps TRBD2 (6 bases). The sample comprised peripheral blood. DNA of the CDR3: TGTGCCAGCAGCTTGACCAGCGGGGATACGCAGTATTTT. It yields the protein CASSLTSGDTQYF.